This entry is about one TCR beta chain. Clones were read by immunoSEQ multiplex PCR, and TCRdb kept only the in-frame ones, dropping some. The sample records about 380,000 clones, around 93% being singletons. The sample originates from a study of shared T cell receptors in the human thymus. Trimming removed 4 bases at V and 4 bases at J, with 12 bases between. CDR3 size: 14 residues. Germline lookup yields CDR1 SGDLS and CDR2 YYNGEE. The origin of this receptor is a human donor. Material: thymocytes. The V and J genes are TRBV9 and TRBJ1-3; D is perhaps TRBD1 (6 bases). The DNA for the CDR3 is TGTGCCAGCAGCCCCCGGGGGCACGGAAACACCATATATTTT. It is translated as CASSPRGHGNTIYF.